This TCR beta chain was sequenced in a study of blood T cell repertoires in COVID-19. Background on the study: From T cells, B-cell-depleted T cells, or PBMCs came the material, which was cDNA or gDNA.

The protocol was immunoSEQ multiplex PCR, while the TCRdb copy is restricted to in-frame clones and leaves out a portion. The data hold approximately 82,000 clones, with around four fifths observed a single time. This sequence was found in a woman aged 60-75 years with acute or convalescent COVID-19. Sequencing used peripheral blood.

The CDR3 protein is CASSLEGDRGAYEQYF. The CDR3 DNA reads TGTGCCAGCAGCCTAGAGGGGGACAGGGGGGCCTACGAGCAGTACTTC. This rearrangement joins TRBV9 to TRBJ2-7, with 11 positions matching TRBD1. Germline V lookup: CDR1 SGDLS, CDR2 YYNGEE. Unmatched junction bases numbered 8, after V lost 4 bases and J lost 2 bases. CDR3 size: 16 residues.